This T cell receptor (beta chain) was sequenced for a study of CD8 T cells in Susac syndrome. An input of about 0.5 to 1 ug of RNA was subjected to reverse transcription using random hexamers. TCR beta CDR3 was amplified by immunoSEQ covering 54 Vbeta and 13 Jbeta. TCRdb analysed the immunoSEQ multiplex PCR reads with MiXCR anew, one entry per CDR3 protein. In the table there are roughly 200,000 distinct CDR3 sequences, 90% to 95% of which are singletons. Germline CDR1 reads SQVTM; CDR2 reads ANQGSEA. The V end lost 4 bases, the J end lost 2 bases, and 14 bases lay between the germline ends. There are 14 residues in the CDR3. TCR beta from blood CD8+ and CD4+ T cells was sequenced. In contrast to the negatively isolated CD8+ and CD4+ T cells, TEMRA cells were FACS-enriched.

Sequenced input: CD4+ T cells from PBMCs. The sequence came from a human donor with Susac syndrome. The rearrangement joins TRBV29-1 to TRBJ2-5, with TRBD1 as a possible D gene (5 bases). The CDR3 nucleotides are TGCAGCGTTGCAGGGAAATGGGCACAAGAGACCCAGTACTTC. It codes for CSVAGKWAQETQYF.